The next 29 T cell receptor beta chains were all read from a single sample in a study of blood T cell repertoires in COVID-19. The assay was immunoSEQ multiplex PCR, and TCRdb's table has in-frame clones only and misses some. The sample holds 300,000 to 350,000 clones; around 80% are singletons and the top ten take just under 3%. The sequenced sample was peripheral blood. Every receptor here comes from a man aged 30-40 years with active or convalescent COVID-19.

The chain recombines TRBV30 with TRBJ2-5; a weak D match, TRBD2 (6 bases). This CDR3 is built from 13 residues. CDR1 and CDR2 from the germline V gene are GTSNPN and SVGIG (reference sequence). V was clipped by 2 bases and J by 5 bases, with 12 bases between them. The DNA of the CDR3 is TGTGCCTGGAGTCCGGAGCGGGCGGAGACCCAGTACTTC. As protein: CAWSPERAETQYF.

The V gene is TRBV7-2, the J gene TRBJ2-4, with 10 nucleotides matching TRBD2. The CDR3 is 15 residues long. The trim removed 4 bases at V and 4 bases at J, leaving 4 bases unmatched. Germline lookup yields CDR1 SGHTA and CDR2 FQGNSA. The CDR3: CASSSSGGEKNIQYF. CDR3 nucleotides: TGTGCCAGCAGCTCCAGCGGGGGGGAAAAAAACATTCAGTACTTC.

The J gene is TRBJ1-2, the V gene TRBV25-1, with D maybe TRBD1 (5 bases). The germline V and J ends were trimmed by 5 bases and 8 bases, with 21 bases remaining between them. Germline V lookup: CDR1 MGHDK, CDR2 SYGVNS. This CDR3 has 15 residues. The CDR3 sequence is CASSPPDARRGGYTF. The CDR3 nucleotides are TGTGCCAGCAGTCCCCCGGACGCCCGGAGGGGAGGCTACACCTTC.

The rearrangement joins TRBV7-3 to TRBJ2-1; 12 nucleotides agree with TRBD2. CDR3 length: 16 residues. Germline CDR1 and CDR2: SGHTA and FQGTGA. V lost 1 base, J lost 6 bases, and 4 bases stayed unmatched. The CDR3 region is CASSLRLAGGGNEQFF. The CDR3 DNA follows: TGTGCCAGCAGCTTAAGGCTAGCGGGAGGGGGCAATGAGCAGTTCTTC.

The CDR3 DNA reads TGTGCCAGCAAGGGAACCAGGGCGGGGGGCACTGAAGCTTTCTTT. It specifies CASKGTRAGGTEAFF. The rearrangement links TRBV7-9 to TRBJ1-1, with a tentative D call TRBD1 (5 bases). V lost 7 bases and J 4 bases, leaving 19 bases between the germline ends. Germline CDR1 and CDR2: SEHNR and FQNEAQ (reference sequence). This CDR3 is built from 15 residues.

The gene calls are TRBV5-1 and TRBJ2-7, with 10 nucleotides matching TRBD1. CDR1 SGHRS and CDR2 YFSETQ come from the germline V gene. There are 15 residues in the CDR3. V lost 4 bases to trimming and J lost 5 bases; unmatched junction nucleotides: 9. CDR3 in amino acids: CASSPRQGARDEQYF. The CDR3 DNA reads as TGCGCCAGCAGCCCACGACAGGGGGCAAGGGACGAGCAGTACTTC. Supplemented by reference TRBV5-1 and TRBJ2-7, the full variable domain reads KAGVTQTPRYLIKTRGQQVTLSCSPISGHRSVSWYQQTPGQGLQFLFEYFSETQRNKGNFPGRFSGRQFSNSRSEMNVSTLELGDSALYLCASSPRQGARDEQYFGPGTRLTVT.

The CDR3 loop reads CASSVAAQGDGYTF. Written as DNA, the CDR3 is TGTGCCAGCAGTGTAGCAGCCCAGGGGGATGGCTACACCTTC. J is TRBJ1-2 and V is TRBV2, with 7 bases identical to TRBD1. Germline values: CDR1 SNHLY, CDR2 FYNNEI. The junction had 8 bases not matched to a gene; V was cut back by 4 bases and J by 6 bases. The CDR3 contains 14 residues.

The CDR3 sequence is CASSHRDFYNEQFF. CDR3 nucleotides: TGTGCCAGCAGCCACCGGGACTTCTACAATGAGCAGTTCTTC. The chain carries TRBV14 and TRBJ2-1, with D perhaps TRBD2 (6 bases). The V end lost 3 bases, the J end lost 3 bases, and 9 bases lay between the germline ends. Per the germline V gene, CDR1 is SGHDN and CDR2 is FVKESK. The CDR3 totals 14 residues. The entire variable domain, with the rest obtained from reference TRBV14 and TRBJ2-1, is as follows: EAGVTQFPSHSVIEKGQTVTLRCDPISGHDNLYWYRRVMGKEIKFLLHFVKESKQDESGMPNNRFLAERTGGTYSTLKVQPAELEDSGVYFCASSHRDFYNEQFFGPGTRLTVL.

This clone has only one observation. J is TRBJ2-5 and V is TRBV7-2, with D perhaps matching TRBD1 (6 bases). The CDR3 has 13 residues. The V gene lost 1 base and the J gene lost 7 bases, with 10 bases spanning the gap. The V gene's germline CDR1 is SGHTA and CDR2 FQGNSA. Here the CDR3 DNA reads TGTGCCAGCAGCTTAGGGGGGCAGGGGACCCAGTACTTC. Residues: CASSLGGQGTQYF.

The chain carries TRBV11-3 and TRBJ1-2; 12 positions match TRBD1. CDR1 and CDR2 from the germline V gene are SGHNT and YENEEA. CDR3 size: 16 residues. Losses at the gene ends were 4 bases for V and 7 bases for J; bases not matched to a gene: 10. This chain's CDR3 is CASSSTGGTGGGGYTF. The CDR3 DNA sequence: TGTGCCAGCAGCTCTACCGGCGGGACAGGGGGCGGTGGCTACACCTTC.

The chain uses TRBV5-1 and TRBJ1-5, with 7 bases identical to TRBD1. With 4 bases clipped from V and 5 bases from J, the junction kept 12 bases outside the gene matches. CDR1 SGHRS and CDR2 YFSETQ come from the germline V gene. The CDR3 has 16 amino acids. The CDR3 loop reads CASSREPRDSDQPQHF. CDR3 DNA: TGCGCCAGCAGCAGAGAACCCCGGGACAGTGATCAGCCCCAGCATTTT.

In the case of this clone: Within the sample, other DNA sequences also encode this same CDR3. This rearrangement joins TRBV12-3 or TRBV12-4 to TRBJ1-2, with TRBD1 identical over 10 bases. This CDR3 contains 13 residues. V lost 6 bases and J lost 8; bases outside the gene matches: 6. The CDR3: CASSFDRGLGYTF. The CDR3 bases are TGTGCCAGCAGCTTCGACAGGGGGCTGGGCTACACCTTC.

This clone was recorded once. The genes are TRBV2 and TRBJ2-3; tentatively, D is TRBD2 (6 bases). The germline V gene encodes CDR1 SNHLY and CDR2 FYNNEI. CDR3 length: 12 residues. Trimming pared 5 bases from V and 6 bases from J, leaving 9 bases between. The CDR3 DNA reads as TGTGCCAGCAGTACCCTAGCGGATACGCAGTATTTT. It translates to CASSTLADTQYF.

This clone appeared a few times. The rearrangement joins TRBV9 to TRBJ1-3; TRBD1 might be the D (5 bases). This CDR3 has 18 residues. Germline assignment: CDR1 SGDLS and CDR2 YYNGEE. Trimming stripped 0 bases from V and 0 bases from J, with 16 bases between. The CDR3: CASSVGPQGVFSGNTIYF. As DNA, the CDR3 is TGTGCCAGCAGCGTAGGGCCCCAAGGGGTTTTCTCTGGAAACACCATATATTTT.

CDR3 amino acids: CASSIWTGPNNEKLFF. In DNA form, the CDR3 reads TGTGCCAGTAGTATTTGGACAGGGCCTAATAATGAAAAACTGTTTTTT. The V and J genes are TRBV19 and TRBJ1-4; 8 bases agree with TRBD1. V trimming: 3 bases; J trimming: 4 bases; junction bases outside the gene matches: 7. CDR1 is LNHDA and CDR2 is SQIVND in the germline V gene (reference sequence). This CDR3 region has 16 residues.

The chain carries TRBV7-9 and TRBJ2-1, with a tentative D call TRBD1 (6 bases). V lost 5 bases and J lost 5, with 22 bases in between. There are 17 residues in the CDR3. The V gene's germline CDR1 is SEHNR and CDR2 FQNEAQ (reference sequence). CDR3 sequence reads: CASSPRGSGAANNEQFF. The CDR3 DNA sequence: TGTGCCAGCAGCCCCCGGGGTTCAGGGGCCGCGAACAATGAGCAGTTCTTC.

The rearrangement uses TRBV19 and TRBJ2-7; tentative D call: TRBD1 (6 bases). The CDR3 consists of 16 residues. Trimming took off 5 bases at V and 7 bases at J, with 24 bases between the two ends. Germline CDR1 reads LNHDA; CDR2 reads SQIVND (reference sequence). CDR3 protein: CASSRQGPSTSKEQYF. The CDR3 bases are TGTGCCAGTAGTCGCCAGGGGCCGTCTACCTCTAAGGAGCAGTACTTC.

The chain carries TRBV18 and TRBJ2-3, with TRBD2 matching 8 bases. Germline V gene data show CDR1 as KGHSH and CDR2 as LQKENI. The trim removed 3 bases at V and 4 bases at J, leaving 6 bases unmatched. The CDR3 spans 15 residues. In nucleotides, the CDR3 is TGTGCCAGCTCACCGACGGGAGGGCCCCCAGATACGCAGTATTTT. This translates into CASSPTGGPPDTQYF.

A few counts support this clone. The chain uses TRBV4-2 and TRBJ2-5; TRBD1 is a possible D gene (6 bases). Germline values: CDR1 LGHNA, CDR2 YNFKEQ. V was pared by 2 bases and J by 5 bases, with 6 bases between. The CDR3 runs to 12 residues. The CDR3 protein is CASSQTGETQYF. In DNA form, the CDR3 reads TGTGCCAGCAGCCAAACAGGGGAGACCCAGTACTTC.

The V gene is TRBV24-1, the J gene TRBJ1-2; tentative D call: TRBD1 (5 bases). The CDR3 runs to 14 residues. The V end was cut by 4 bases, the J end by 5 bases, with 13 bases between. The germline V gene has CDR1 KGHDR and CDR2 SFDVKD. The CDR3 protein is CATSEGTLSYGYTF. The CDR3 bases are TGTGCCACCAGTGAGGGGACTCTCTCGTATGGCTACACCTTC.

V usage is TRBV24-1 and J usage is TRBJ1-2; D gene ambiguous. Per the germline V gene, CDR1 is KGHDR and CDR2 is SFDVKD. Trimming took 4 bases from V and 8 from J, leaving 13 bases between them. The CDR3 loop spans 13 amino acids. This CDR3 is CATSDFAGWGYTF. DNA for the CDR3: TGTGCCACCAGTGACTTCGCGGGTTGGGGCTACACCTTC.

This chain links TRBV6-2 or TRBV6-3 with TRBJ2-5; D remains unclear. Trimming removed 5 bases at V and 5 bases at J, with 15 bases between. This CDR3 has 14 amino acids. Germline loops: CDR1 MNHEY, CDR2 SVGEGT. The CDR3, as DNA: TGTGCCAGCAGTCCCCCATGGTTGCGGGAGACCCAGTACTTC. Its translation is CASSPPWLRETQYF.

The chain recombines TRBV6-5 with TRBJ1-5; a weak D match, TRBD1 (6 bases). The CDR3 is 11 amino acids. The germline V gene has CDR1 MNHEY and CDR2 SVGAGI. Trimming stripped 11 bases from V and 7 bases from J, with 12 bases between. The CDR3 DNA sequence: TGTGCCCCCCAAAGGGGGCAGCCCCAGCATTTT. Translating it yields CAPQRGQPQHF.

The rearrangement links TRBV28 to TRBJ1-1, with D hard to call. Trimming removed 3 bases from V and 1 base from J, with 9 bases in between. The germline V gene encodes CDR1 MDHEN and CDR2 SYDVKM. The CDR3 length is 14 residues. The CDR3 sequence: CASSLRVENTEAFF. CDR3 in DNA: TGTGCCAGCAGTTTGCGGGTTGAGAACACTGAAGCTTTCTTT.

This clone was seen once. V usage is TRBV10-3 and J usage is TRBJ2-7; no clear D gene. V was cut by 2 bases and J by 3 bases, with 8 bases left in between. Germline CDR1 and CDR2: ENHRY and SYGVKD. The CDR3 has 13 amino acids. The CDR3 nucleotides read TGTGCCATCAGTGAGGGGCGTAGCTACGAGCAGTACTTC. Translated: CAISEGRSYEQYF.

Written as DNA, the CDR3 is TGTGCCAGCAGTTTAGGAGGGTCAGAGAGTCAGCCCCAGCATTTT. Translation: CASSLGGSESQPQHF. This rearrangement joins TRBV6-2 or TRBV6-3 to TRBJ1-5; no clear D gene. V lost 4 bases, J lost 6 bases, and 16 bases lay in between. This CDR3 spans 15 amino acids. The germline CDR1 and CDR2 sequences are MNHEY and SVGEGT.

The chain recombines TRBV30 with TRBJ2-7; 8 bases match TRBD2. Trimming took 0 bases from V and 6 from J; bases not matched to a gene: 4. The CDR3 sequence is 13 residues long. The V gene's germline CDR1 is GTSNPN and CDR2 SVGIG (reference sequence). CDR3 coding DNA: TGTGCCTGGAGTGTAGGGCTAGCGGGCGAGCAGTACTTC. Protein: CAWSVGLAGEQYF.

The CDR3 sequence: CSVESANYEQYF. The CDR3 bases are TGCAGCGTTGAAAGCGCCAACTACGAGCAGTACTTC. V usage is TRBV29-1 and J usage is TRBJ2-7; D remains ambiguous. V gave up 2 bases and J gave up 3 bases, with 8 bases separating them. CDR1 is SQVTM, CDR2 ANQGSEA, per germline. This CDR3 has 12 amino acids.

CDR3 protein: CASSPGRVTRDTQYF. The DNA of the CDR3 is TGCGCCAGCAGCCCGGGGAGGGTCACCCGGGATACGCAGTATTTT. This sequence joins TRBV4-3 and TRBJ2-3; 7 nucleotides agree with TRBD2. The germline V gene has CDR1 LGHNA and CDR2 YSLEER. The CDR3 sequence is 15 residues long. V shed 4 bases, J shed 6 bases, and the junction held 10 bases outside the gene matches.